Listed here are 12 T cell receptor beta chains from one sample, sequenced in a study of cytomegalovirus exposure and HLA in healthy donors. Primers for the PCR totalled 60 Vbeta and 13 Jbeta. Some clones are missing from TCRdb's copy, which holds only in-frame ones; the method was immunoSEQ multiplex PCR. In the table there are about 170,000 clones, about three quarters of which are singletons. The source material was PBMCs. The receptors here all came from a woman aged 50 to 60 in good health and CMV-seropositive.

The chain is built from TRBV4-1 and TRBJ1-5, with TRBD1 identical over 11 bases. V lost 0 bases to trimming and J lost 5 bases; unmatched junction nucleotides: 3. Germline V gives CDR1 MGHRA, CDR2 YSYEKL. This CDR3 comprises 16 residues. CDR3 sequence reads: CASSQDPGQGDQPQHF. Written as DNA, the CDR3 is TGCGCCAGCAGCCAAGATCCGGGACAGGGGGATCAGCCCCAGCATTTT.

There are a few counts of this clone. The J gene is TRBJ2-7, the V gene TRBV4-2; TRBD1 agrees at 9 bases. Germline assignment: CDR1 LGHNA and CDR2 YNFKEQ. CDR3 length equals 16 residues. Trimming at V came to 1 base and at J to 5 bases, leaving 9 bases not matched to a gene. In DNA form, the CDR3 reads TGTGCCAGCAGCCAAGGGCCACAGGGGGCGGTCCACGAGCAGTACTTC. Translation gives CASSQGPQGAVHEQYF.

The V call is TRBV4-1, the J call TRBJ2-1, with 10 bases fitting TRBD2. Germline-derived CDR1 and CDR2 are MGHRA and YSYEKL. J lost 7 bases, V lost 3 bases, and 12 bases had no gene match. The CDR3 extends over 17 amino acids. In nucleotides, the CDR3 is TGCGCCAGCAGCCACTCGTTAGCGGGAGGTAGGATAAATGAGCAGTTCTTC. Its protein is CASSHSLAGGRINEQFF.

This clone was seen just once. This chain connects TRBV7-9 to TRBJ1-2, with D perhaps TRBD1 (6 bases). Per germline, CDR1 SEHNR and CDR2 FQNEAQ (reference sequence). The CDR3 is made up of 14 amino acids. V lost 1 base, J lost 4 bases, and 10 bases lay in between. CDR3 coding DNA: TGTGCCAGCAGCTTAGAGGGGGTTGGCTATGGCTACACCTTC. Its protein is CASSLEGVGYGYTF.

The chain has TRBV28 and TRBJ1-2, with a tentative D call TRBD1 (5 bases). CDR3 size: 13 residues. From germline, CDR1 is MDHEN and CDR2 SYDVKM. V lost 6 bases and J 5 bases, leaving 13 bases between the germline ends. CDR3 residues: CASRPSGNYGYTF. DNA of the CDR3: TGTGCCAGCAGGCCGTCAGGGAATTATGGCTACACCTTC.

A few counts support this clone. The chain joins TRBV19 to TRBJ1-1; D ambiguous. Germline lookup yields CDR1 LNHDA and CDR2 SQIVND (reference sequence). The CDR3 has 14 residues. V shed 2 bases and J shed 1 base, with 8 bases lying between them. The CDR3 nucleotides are TGTGCCAGTAGTATAAGGCTAGAGAACACTGAAGCTTTCTTT. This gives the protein CASSIRLENTEAFF.

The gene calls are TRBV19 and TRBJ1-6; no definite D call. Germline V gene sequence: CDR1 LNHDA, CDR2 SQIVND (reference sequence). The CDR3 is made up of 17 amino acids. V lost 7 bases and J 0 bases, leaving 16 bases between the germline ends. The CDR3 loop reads CASKAAGSSSYNSPLHF. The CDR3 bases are TGTGCCAGTAAAGCCGCAGGTTCGAGCTCCTATAATTCACCCCTCCACTTT. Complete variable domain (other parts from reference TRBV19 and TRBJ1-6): DGGITQSPKYLFRKEGQNVTLSCEQNLNHDAMYWYRQDPGQGLRLIYYSQIVNDFQKGDIAEGYSVSREKKESFPLTVTSAQKNPTAFYLCASKAAGSSSYNSPLHFGNGTRLTVT.

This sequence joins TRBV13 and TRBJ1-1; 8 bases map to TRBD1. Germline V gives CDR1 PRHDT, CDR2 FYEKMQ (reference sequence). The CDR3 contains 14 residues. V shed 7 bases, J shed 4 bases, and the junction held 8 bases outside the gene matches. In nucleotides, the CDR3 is TGTGCCAGCACCAGGGGGCGGTTTAGCACTGAAGCTTTCTTT. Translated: CASTRGRFSTEAFF.

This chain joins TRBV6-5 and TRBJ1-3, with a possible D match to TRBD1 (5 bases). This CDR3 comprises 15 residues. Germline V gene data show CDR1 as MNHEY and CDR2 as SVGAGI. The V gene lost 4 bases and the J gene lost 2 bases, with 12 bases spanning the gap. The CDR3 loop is CASSSVGGPGNTIYF. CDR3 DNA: TGTGCCAGCAGTTCCGTGGGGGGACCTGGAAACACCATATATTTT.

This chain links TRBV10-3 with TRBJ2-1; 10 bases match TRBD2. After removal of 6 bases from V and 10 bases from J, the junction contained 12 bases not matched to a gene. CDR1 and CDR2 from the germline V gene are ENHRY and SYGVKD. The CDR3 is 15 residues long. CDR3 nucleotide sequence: TGTGCCATCAGCAGCGGGAGGGCCAGATTAAACGAGCAGTTCTTC. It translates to CAISSGRARLNEQFF.

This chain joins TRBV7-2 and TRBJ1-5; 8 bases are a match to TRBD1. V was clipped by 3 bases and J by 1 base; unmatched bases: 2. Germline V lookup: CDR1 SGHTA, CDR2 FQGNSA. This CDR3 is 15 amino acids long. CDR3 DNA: TGTGCCAGCAGCTTGAGACAGGGGAGCAATCAGCCCCAGCATTTT. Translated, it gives CASSLRQGSNQPQHF.

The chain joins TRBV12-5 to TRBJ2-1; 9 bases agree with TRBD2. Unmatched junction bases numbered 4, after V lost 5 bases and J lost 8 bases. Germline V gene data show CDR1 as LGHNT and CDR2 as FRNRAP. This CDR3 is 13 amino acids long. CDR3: CASGQREEDEQFF. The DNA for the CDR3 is TGTGCTAGTGGTCAGCGGGAGGAGGATGAGCAGTTCTTC.